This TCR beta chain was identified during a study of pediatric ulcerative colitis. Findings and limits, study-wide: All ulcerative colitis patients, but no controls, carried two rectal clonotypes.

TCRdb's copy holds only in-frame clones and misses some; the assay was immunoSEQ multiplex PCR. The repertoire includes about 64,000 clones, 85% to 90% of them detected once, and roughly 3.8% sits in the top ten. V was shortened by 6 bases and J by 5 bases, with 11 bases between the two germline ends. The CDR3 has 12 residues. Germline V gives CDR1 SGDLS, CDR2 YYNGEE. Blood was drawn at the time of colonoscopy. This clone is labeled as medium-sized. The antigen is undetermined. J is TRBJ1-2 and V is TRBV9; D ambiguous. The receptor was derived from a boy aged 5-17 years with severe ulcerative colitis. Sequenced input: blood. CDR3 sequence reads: CASNREPYGYTF. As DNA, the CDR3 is TGTGCCAGCAACCGGGAACCTTATGGCTACACCTTC.